This TCR beta chain originates from a study of control samples from healthy donors and cancer patients. This clone was seen only once. Between the trimmed V and J ends, which lost 3 bases and 4 bases, there was a span of 20 bases. Germline V gives CDR1 SGHDT, CDR2 YYEEEE. The CDR3 extends over 16 amino acids. Clones were read by immunoSEQ multiplex PCR, and TCRdb kept only the in-frame ones, dropping some. The table has 100,000 or so clones, 83% seen once. The TCR comes from a woman aged 45-65 years in good health. The sequencing input was blood. The chain joins TRBV5-6 to TRBJ2-7; either TRBD1 or TRBD2 may fit D (5 bases each). As DNA, the CDR3 is TGTGCCAGCAGCTCAGATTGGGCAGGGAGTCGGTACGAGCAGTACTTC. This codes for CASSSDWAGSRYEQYF. Full variable domain (rest looked up from reference TRBV5-6 and TRBJ2-7): DAGVTQSPTHLIKTRGQQVTLRCSPKSGHDTVSWYQQALGQGPQFIFQYYEEEERQRGNFPDRFSGHQFPNYSSELNVNALLLGDSALYLCASSSDWAGSRYEQYFGPGTRLTVT.